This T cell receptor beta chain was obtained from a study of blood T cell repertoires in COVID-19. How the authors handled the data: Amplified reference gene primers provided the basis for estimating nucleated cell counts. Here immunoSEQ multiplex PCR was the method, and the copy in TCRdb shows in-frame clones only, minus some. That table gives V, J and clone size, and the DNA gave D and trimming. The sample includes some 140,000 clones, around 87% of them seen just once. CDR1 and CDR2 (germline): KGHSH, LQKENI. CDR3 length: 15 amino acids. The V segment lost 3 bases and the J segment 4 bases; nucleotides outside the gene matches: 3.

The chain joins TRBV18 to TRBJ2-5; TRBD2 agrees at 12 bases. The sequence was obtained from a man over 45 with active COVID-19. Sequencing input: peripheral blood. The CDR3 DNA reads TGTGCCAGCTCACCTCTAGCGGGGGGGCCAGAGACCCAGTACTTC. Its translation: CASSPLAGGPETQYF.